Detailed here is one TCR beta chain. TCRdb keeps only in-frame clones here, not all; method: immunoSEQ multiplex PCR. The sample holds 84,000 or so clones, 65% to 85% seen once. This sample is drawn from a study of ipilimumab plus nivolumab after autologous stem cell transplantation. Checkpoint therapy with ipilimumab 1 mg/kg began 14 to 28 days after transplant. Patients got 3 mg/kg IV nivolumab weeks 1, 4, 7, 10, then biweekly through week 26. This CDR3 is built from 15 residues. Trimming took off 0 bases at V and 3 bases at J, with 9 bases between the two ends. Germline loops: CDR1 SGHTA, CDR2 FQGNSA.

This specimen consisted of PBMCs, obtained in a trial of ipilimumab plus nivolumab as post-transplant consolidation. This TCR derives from a male donor with diffuse large B-cell lymphoma. The chain uses TRBV7-2 and TRBJ1-3, with D unresolved. CDR3 protein: CASSLAATVGNTIYF. The CDR3 nucleotides are TGTGCCAGCAGCTTAGCGGCAACGGTTGGAAACACCATATATTTT.